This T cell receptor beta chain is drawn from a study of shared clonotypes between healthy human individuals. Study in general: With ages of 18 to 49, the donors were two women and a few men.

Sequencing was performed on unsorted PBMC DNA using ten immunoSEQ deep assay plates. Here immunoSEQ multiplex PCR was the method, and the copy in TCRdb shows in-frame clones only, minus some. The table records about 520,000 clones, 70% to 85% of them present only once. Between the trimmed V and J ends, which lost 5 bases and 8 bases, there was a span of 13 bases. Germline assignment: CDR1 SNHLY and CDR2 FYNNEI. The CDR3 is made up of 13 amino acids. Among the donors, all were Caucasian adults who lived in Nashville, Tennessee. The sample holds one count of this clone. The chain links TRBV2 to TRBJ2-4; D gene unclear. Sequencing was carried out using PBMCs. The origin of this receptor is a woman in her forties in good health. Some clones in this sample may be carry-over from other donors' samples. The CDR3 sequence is CASSQRFWDIQYF. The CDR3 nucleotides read TGTGCCAGCAGTCAGAGGTTTTGGGACATTCAGTACTTC.